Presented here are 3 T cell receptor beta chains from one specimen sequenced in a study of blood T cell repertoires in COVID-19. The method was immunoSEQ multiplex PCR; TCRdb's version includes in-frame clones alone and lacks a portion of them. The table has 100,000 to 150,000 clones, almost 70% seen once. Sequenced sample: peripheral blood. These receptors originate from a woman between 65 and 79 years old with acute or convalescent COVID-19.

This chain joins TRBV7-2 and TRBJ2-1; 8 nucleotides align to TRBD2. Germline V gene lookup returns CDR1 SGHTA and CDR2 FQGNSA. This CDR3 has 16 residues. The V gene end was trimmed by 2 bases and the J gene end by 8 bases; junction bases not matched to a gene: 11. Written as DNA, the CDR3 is TGTGCCAGCAGCTTAAGTAGCGGGGTGGCCCGGGATGAGCAGTTCTTC. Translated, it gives CASSLSSGVARDEQFF.

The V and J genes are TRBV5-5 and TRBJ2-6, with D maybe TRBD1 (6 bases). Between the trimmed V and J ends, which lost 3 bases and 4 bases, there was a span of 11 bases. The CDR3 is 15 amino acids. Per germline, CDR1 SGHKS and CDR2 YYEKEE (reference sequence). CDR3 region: CASSYRVSGANVLTF. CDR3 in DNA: TGTGCCAGCAGCTACAGGGTATCAGGGGCCAACGTCCTGACTTTC.

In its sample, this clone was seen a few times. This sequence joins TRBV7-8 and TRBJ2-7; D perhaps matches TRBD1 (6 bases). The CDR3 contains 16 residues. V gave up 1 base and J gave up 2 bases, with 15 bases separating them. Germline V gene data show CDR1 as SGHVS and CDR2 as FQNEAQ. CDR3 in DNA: TGTGCCAGCAGCTTAGGGGTTACAGGGAAACCCTACGAGCAGTACTTC. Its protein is CASSLGVTGKPYEQYF.